These 3 T cell receptor beta chains came from one sample sequenced in a study of control samples from healthy donors and cancer patients. Assay used: immunoSEQ multiplex PCR; TCRdb lists only in-frame clones, some missing. This table has roughly 150,000 clones, approximately 93% appearing once. Sequenced input: blood. These receptors were obtained from a man younger than 30 in good health.

This clone was found once. The chain couples TRBV6-2 or TRBV6-3 to TRBJ1-2; the D gene is possibly TRBD1 (5 bases). Trimming left V 5 bases short and J 6 bases short, with 13 bases between. CDR3 length: 13 residues. Germline values: CDR1 MNHEY, CDR2 SVGEGT. Written as DNA, the CDR3 is TGTGCCAGCAGTGGAGGGGTCGGGGATGGCTACACCTTC. Its protein product is CASSGGVGDGYTF.

V is TRBV6-6 and J is TRBJ2-5; either TRBD1 or TRBD2 may supply D (6 bases each). Trimming stripped 5 bases from V and 2 bases from J, with 42 bases between. The CDR3 sequence is 24 residues long. Germline V gene data show CDR1 as MNHNY and CDR2 as SVGAGI (reference sequence). The CDR3 DNA is TGTGCCAGCAGTCCTAGAGGGGGTCCTCTACAGGGATGGAGGAGAAGCGGGTTACAAGAGACCCAGTACTTC. It translates to CASSPRGGPLQGWRRSGLQETQYF.

The chain carries TRBV9 and TRBJ2-1; perhaps TRBD2 as D (5 bases). Trimming pared 4 bases from V and 4 bases from J, leaving 9 bases between. This CDR3 comprises 13 residues. Germline lookup yields CDR1 SGDLS and CDR2 YYNGEE. CDR3: CASSPEGYNEQFF. CDR3 in DNA: TGTGCCAGCAGCCCCGAGGGTTACAATGAGCAGTTCTTC.